This TCR beta chain was captured by sequencing in a study of cytomegalovirus exposure and HLA in healthy donors. Study-wide findings and caveats: The classifier reportedly diagnosed cytomegalovirus status with high sensitivity and specificity.

The PCR contained 60 Vbeta and 13 Jbeta primers. Repertoires were generated with immunoSEQ multiplex PCR, while TCRdb's copy carries only in-frame clones and drops some. Its table records tens of thousands of clones. To note about this clone: As yet, its antigen is unknown.

The receptor was derived from a man in his forties in good health and CMV-seropositive. The sample consisted of PBMCs.

CDR3 nucleotides: TGTGCCAGCTCCGGAACAGGTTACGCGAACACCGGGGAGCTGTTTTTT. This sequence encodes CASSGTGYANTGELFF. The genes are TRBV18 and TRBJ2-2; maybe TRBD1 (5 bases). Between the trimmed V and J ends, which lost 6 bases and 0 bases, there was a span of 14 bases. Germline-derived CDR1 and CDR2 are KGHSH and LQKENI. This CDR3 comprises 16 residues.